The 5 T cell receptor beta chains reported below all come from one sample, sequenced in a study of OX40 agonist ivuxolimab in advanced cancers. Produced via immunoSEQ multiplex PCR; TCRdb's table is partial and in-frame only. The sample comprises more than 80,000 clones, just under 90% of which are singletons, and around 1.6% rests with the top ten. The source was CD4+ or CD8+ T cells sorted from blood, collected in a trial of the OX40 agonist ivuxolimab. The origin of the receptors is an adult with an advanced solid tumor such as melanoma, head and neck, liver or kidney cancer.

The J gene is TRBJ2-3, the V gene TRBV7-3; 8 bases match TRBD2. Germline V gives CDR1 SGHTA, CDR2 FQGTGA. V was pared by 1 base and J by 6 bases, with 9 bases of the junction left unmatched. This CDR3 has 16 residues. CDR3 DNA sequence: TGTGCCAGCAGCTTAATAGGCGGGGGGTTTGATGATACGCAGTATTTT. Encoded protein: CASSLIGGGFDDTQYF.

This rearrangement joins TRBV4-1 to TRBJ2-7, with D possibly matching TRBD2 (6 bases). The CDR3 length is 13 residues. V was trimmed by 0 bases and J by 6 bases, leaving 9 bases between them. CDR1 is MGHRA and CDR2 is YSYEKL in the germline V gene. The CDR3 DNA follows: TGCGCCAGCAGCCAAGAGTTGGAGGGCGAGCAGTACTTC. Translated: CASSQELEGEQYF.

V is TRBV5-6 and J is TRBJ2-5; no definite D call. Deletions cut 0 bases from V and 2 bases from J, with 14 bases between. Germline values: CDR1 SGHDT, CDR2 YYEEEE. This CDR3 spans 16 amino acids. The CDR3 is CASSLGWLANQETQYF. DNA for the CDR3: TGTGCCAGCAGCTTGGGATGGTTGGCAAATCAAGAGACCCAGTACTTC.

The gene calls are TRBV21-1 and TRBJ2-7; TRBD1 is taken as the D call from the table, unchecked against the DNA. TRBV21-1 is annotated as a pseudogene. This CDR3 is 15 amino acids long. The CDR3 DNA reads as TGTGCCAGCAGCATCCCAAGGACAGGCTTCTACGAGCAGTACTTC. This sequence encodes CASSIPRTGFYEQYF.

Only one count was recorded for this clone. J is TRBJ2-2 and V is TRBV29-1; D may match TRBD1 or TRBD2 (6 bases each). The V and J ends lost 4 bases and 4 bases respectively, with 13 bases between them. Germline values: CDR1 SQVTM, CDR2 ANQGSEA. The CDR3 consists of 14 residues. The CDR3 region is CSVGGAPGTGELFF. CDR3 coding DNA: TGCAGCGTTGGGGGGGCCCCGGGCACCGGGGAGCTGTTTTTT.